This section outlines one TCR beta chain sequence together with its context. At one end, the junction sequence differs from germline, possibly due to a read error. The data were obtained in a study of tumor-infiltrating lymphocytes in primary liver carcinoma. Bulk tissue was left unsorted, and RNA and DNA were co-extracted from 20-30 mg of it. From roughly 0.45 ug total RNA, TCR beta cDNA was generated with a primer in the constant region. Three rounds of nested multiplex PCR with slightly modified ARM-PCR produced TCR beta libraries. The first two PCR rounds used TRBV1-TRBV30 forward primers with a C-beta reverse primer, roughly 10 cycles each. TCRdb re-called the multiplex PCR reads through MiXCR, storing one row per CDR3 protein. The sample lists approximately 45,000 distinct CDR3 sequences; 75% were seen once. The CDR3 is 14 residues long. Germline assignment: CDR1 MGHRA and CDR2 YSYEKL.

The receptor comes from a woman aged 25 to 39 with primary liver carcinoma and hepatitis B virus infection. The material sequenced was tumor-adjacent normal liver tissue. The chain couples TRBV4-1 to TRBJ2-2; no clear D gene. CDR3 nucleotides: TGCCCCAGCAGTATGGTACCTAACACCGGGGAGCTGTTTTTT. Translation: CPSSMVPNTGELFF.